These 20 T cell receptor beta chains were sequenced from one sample in a study of Tregs in tolerant kidney transplant recipients (dated by TCRdb to between 2018 and 2020). Libraries were built with the immunoSEQ multiplex PCR assay. Drawn from immuneACCESS, this table holds only the in-frame rearrangements with V and J called that TCRdb kept. Clones are partly lost; checked studies trace under half to an unresolved V gene and leave the rest unexplained. For this sample there are some 110,000 clones; almost 95% appear just once. The leading ten clones occupy approximately 0.6% of the sample. The sequenced sample consisted of CD4+ T cells from blood. These receptor sequences come from a human donor in good health.

This chain uses TRBV9 with TRBJ2-1; D gene uncertain. The CDR3 has 13 amino acids. Trimming stripped 4 bases from V and 12 bases from J, with 17 bases between. CDR1 and CDR2 (germline): SGDLS, YYNGEE. CDR3 DNA: TGTGCCAGCAGCCCCGATTACAATGGACCGCAGTTCTTC. It specifies CASSPDYNGPQFF.

The rearrangement uses TRBV6-5 and TRBJ1-1; 10 positions match TRBD1. Per germline, CDR1 MNHEY and CDR2 SVGAGI. The CDR3 is made up of 13 amino acids. V shed 6 bases, J shed 11 bases, and the junction held 9 bases outside the gene matches. The CDR3 DNA sequence: TGTGCCAGCAGGACTACAGGGACAGGGGTTGCTTTCTTT. It translates to CASRTTGTGVAFF.

V gene TRBV6-1 combines with J gene TRBJ1-2, with D possibly being TRBD1 (5 bases). The CDR3 spans 16 residues. Germline loops: CDR1 MNHNS, CDR2 SASEGT. Trimming pared 0 bases from V and 3 bases from J, leaving 14 bases between. CDR3 region: CASSEAQGGWDYGYTF. The CDR3 DNA follows: TGTGCCAGCAGTGAAGCCCAGGGTGGGTGGGACTATGGCTACACCTTC.

The chain couples TRBV5-1 to TRBJ1-3; weak D call: TRBD1 (6 bases). With 0 bases removed from V and 4 bases from J, the gap between germline ends came to 17 bases. This CDR3 spans 17 amino acids. Germline-derived CDR1 and CDR2 are SGHRS and YFSETQ. The CDR3 nucleotides read TGCGCCAGCAGCTTGGATGGGACACGCTGGGGGGGAAACACCATATATTTT. Its translation: CASSLDGTRWGGNTIYF.

This rearrangement joins TRBV7-9 to TRBJ1-1; D not resolved. The germline V gene encodes CDR1 SEHNR and CDR2 FQNEAQ (reference sequence). The CDR3 sequence is 16 residues long. V lost 0 bases and J 5 bases, leaving 16 bases between the germline ends. CDR3 bases: TGTGCCAGCAGCTTAGCCTTGGCCGCCAGAGGGACTGAAGCTTTCTTT. Residues: CASSLALAARGTEAFF.

This clone was picked up one time. The chain combines TRBV4-1 with TRBJ2-2; 9 bases align to TRBD2. V lost 4 bases to trimming and J lost 4 bases; unmatched junction nucleotides: 4. CDR3 size: 15 residues. Germline V gives CDR1 MGHRA, CDR2 YSYEKL. This CDR3 reads CASSPLAGVTGELFF. The CDR3 DNA is TGCGCCAGCAGCCCGTTAGCGGGAGTCACCGGGGAGCTGTTTTTT.

The rearrangement uses TRBV2 and TRBJ2-5, with 7 bases that match TRBD1. J lost 3 bases, V lost 6 bases, and 7 bases had no gene match. The CDR3 loop spans 14 amino acids. Germline V lookup: CDR1 SNHLY, CDR2 FYNNEI. CDR3 residues: CASRTDRTEETQYF. The CDR3 DNA reads TGTGCCAGCAGGACGGACAGGACAGAAGAGACCCAGTACTTC.

This rearrangement joins TRBV11-2 to TRBJ2-1; tentatively, D is TRBD1 (7 bases). V was trimmed by 1 base and J by 0 bases, leaving 10 bases between them. CDR3 length equals 16 residues. Germline loops: CDR1 SGHAT, CDR2 FQNNGV. CDR3 coding DNA: TGTGCCAGCAGCTTAGGGAGGGGGCTCTCCTACAATGAGCAGTTCTTC. Its translation: CASSLGRGLSYNEQFF.

The chain's CDR3 is CASSQDGGTGGIETQYF. The CDR3, as DNA: TGTGCCAGCAGCCAAGATGGGGGGACAGGGGGTATAGAGACCCAGTACTTC. The V and J genes are TRBV4-2 and TRBJ2-5; TRBD1 matches 11 bases. The CDR3 is made up of 17 amino acids. The trim removed 0 bases at V and 4 bases at J, leaving 7 bases unmatched. The germline V gene encodes CDR1 LGHNA and CDR2 YNFKEQ.

The chain recombines TRBV30 with TRBJ1-1; 7 nucleotides agree with TRBD1. The germline V gene has CDR1 GTSNPN and CDR2 SVGIG (reference sequence). V shed 0 bases, J shed 0 bases, and the junction held 4 bases outside the gene matches. CDR3 length: 15 amino acids. Written as DNA, the CDR3 is TGTGCCTGGAGTGTACGACAGGGCGTGAACACTGAAGCTTTCTTT. Translation gives CAWSVRQGVNTEAFF.

The genes are TRBV15 and TRBJ2-1, with TRBD2 identical over 11 bases. This CDR3 spans 16 amino acids. V lost 3 bases and J lost 2; bases outside the gene matches: 3. CDR1 and CDR2 from the germline V gene are LNHNV and YYDKDF (reference sequence). The CDR3 reads CATSSGGLAAYNEQFF. The CDR3 DNA reads TGTGCCACCAGCAGTGGGGGACTAGCGGCCTACAATGAGCAGTTCTTC.

V is TRBV7-7 and J is TRBJ2-5, with D possibly TRBD1 on 6 matching bases. This CDR3 spans 16 amino acids. Germline CDR1 and CDR2: SSHAT and FNYEAQ (reference sequence). V dropped 1 base and J dropped 5 bases, with 17 bases sitting between them. As DNA, the CDR3 is TGTGCCAGCAGCTTAGTCGTTTCACAGGGCTACGAGACCCAGTACTTC. Protein: CASSLVVSQGYETQYF.

The chain combines TRBV30 with TRBJ1-3, with D tentatively TRBD1 (6 bases). V dropped 3 bases and J dropped 2 bases, with 14 bases sitting between them. CDR1 and CDR2 (germline): GTSNPN, SVGIG (reference sequence). The CDR3 is 15 amino acids. The CDR3 spells CAWSQTQGPGNTIYF. The CDR3, as DNA: TGTGCCTGGAGCCAAACGCAGGGGCCTGGAAACACCATATATTTT.

The chain uses TRBV2 and TRBJ1-2, with a weak D call TRBD1 (6 bases). V was trimmed by 6 bases and J by 6 bases, leaving 14 bases between them. Germline V gene sequence: CDR1 SNHLY, CDR2 FYNNEI. The CDR3 is 13 residues long. As DNA, the CDR3 is TGTGCCAGCAGGGAAACAGGGATTCATGGCTACACCTTC. Its protein is CASRETGIHGYTF.

The V and J genes are TRBV9 and TRBJ2-3; D remains unclear. This CDR3 region has 17 residues. V was pared by 0 bases and J by 1 base, with 15 bases between. Germline CDR1 SGDLS, CDR2 YYNGEE. The CDR3 DNA is TGTGCCAGCAGCGTAGCTAAGTACGCCACCCGCACAGATACGCAGTATTTT. It codes for CASSVAKYATRTDTQYF. Drawing the rest from reference TRBV9 and TRBJ2-3, the complete variable domain is DSGVTQTPKHLITATGQRVTLRCSPRSGDLSVYWYQQSLDQGLQFLIQYYNGEERAKGNILERFSAQQFPDLHSELNLSSLELGDSALYFCASSVAKYATRTDTQYFGPGTRLTVL.

This clone was recorded a few times. The genes are TRBV7-9 and TRBJ1-1, with unresolved D. Germline CDR1 SEHNR, CDR2 FQNEAQ (reference sequence). CDR3 size: 15 residues. V was trimmed by 2 bases and J by 3 bases, leaving 13 bases between them. The CDR3 spells CASSLIVLQDTEAFF. Written as DNA, the CDR3 is TGTGCCAGCAGCTTAATCGTGCTTCAGGACACTGAAGCTTTCTTT.

This chain connects TRBV7-9 to TRBJ2-3, with D maybe TRBD2 (5 bases). The CDR3 spans 16 residues. The germline gives CDR1 SEHNR, CDR2 FQNEAQ (reference sequence). Trimming took off 7 bases at V and 1 base at J, with 18 bases between the two ends. CDR3 nucleotides: TGTGCCAGCACGGGGTCAAGGGCCGGAGGCACAGATACGCAGTATTTT. This gives the protein CASTGSRAGGTDTQYF.

The rearrangement joins TRBV6-1 to TRBJ1-3; 7 bases match TRBD1. CDR1 MNHNS and CDR2 SASEGT come from the germline V gene. The CDR3 is 14 amino acids. V was clipped by 6 bases and J by 5 bases; unmatched bases: 7. The CDR3 loop is CASRDRSKRNTIYF. The CDR3 DNA follows: TGTGCCAGCAGGGACAGGTCAAAACGAAACACCATATATTTT.

This clone was seen only once. V usage is TRBV11-2 and J usage is TRBJ1-1; D remains unclear. V gave up 3 bases and J gave up 0 bases, with 11 bases separating them. Germline-derived CDR1 and CDR2 are SGHAT and FQNNGV. The CDR3 contains 15 residues. The CDR3 DNA sequence: TGTGCCAGCAGCTTCCGTCTCACCATGAACACTGAAGCTTTCTTT. It specifies CASSFRLTMNTEAFF.

The chain employs TRBV4-1 and TRBJ1-4; 8 bases match TRBD1. Germline V gives CDR1 MGHRA, CDR2 YSYEKL. The junction had 9 bases not matched to a gene; V was cut back by 5 bases and J by 7 bases. This CDR3 comprises 15 residues. CDR3 sequence: CASSSPDRDFEKLFF. In nucleotides, the CDR3 is TGCGCCAGCAGCAGTCCGGACAGGGATTTTGAAAAACTGTTTTTT.